The 11 T cell receptor beta chains below were found in one sample sequenced in a study of T cell responses to AZD1222 COVID-19 vaccine. Measured with immunoSEQ multiplex PCR; TCRdb has only the in-frame clones, and not every one. There are about 93,000 clones in the sample; just over 85% occur only once, and 6.3% lies in the top ten. The sample in question was peripheral blood, obtained on day 0 of AZD1222 vaccination. These receptor sequences come from an adult in good health.

This rearrangement joins TRBV18 to TRBJ1-5, with D uncertain. V lost 1 base and J 10 bases, leaving 23 bases between the germline ends. The CDR3 length is 17 residues. The germline CDR1 and CDR2 sequences are KGHSH and LQKENI. As DNA, the CDR3 is TGTGCCAGCTCACCACGAGGAGTAGGTCCCCGCCTTGCCCCCCAGCATTTT. This gives the protein CASSPRGVGPRLAPQHF.

The rearrangement joins TRBV6-5 to TRBJ1-2, with 9 bases lining up with TRBD1. The CDR3 contains 16 residues. J gave up 0 bases and V 2 bases, and 4 bases lay outside the gene matches. Germline CDR1 MNHEY, CDR2 SVGAGI. The CDR3 here is CASSYRQGVSNYGYTF. The CDR3 DNA follows: TGTGCCAGCAGTTACCGACAGGGGGTATCTAACTATGGCTACACCTTC.

The gene calls are TRBV11-2 and TRBJ1-5; D unresolved. This CDR3 is built from 13 residues. CDR1 is SGHAT and CDR2 is FQNNGV in the germline V gene. The V and J ends lost 2 bases and 5 bases respectively, with 7 bases between them. The DNA of the CDR3 is TGTGCCAGCAGCTTAACCCAGGATCAGCCCCAGCATTTT. This gives the protein CASSLTQDQPQHF.

The chain uses TRBV2 and TRBJ1-2, with unresolved D. Looked up from germline, CDR1 is SNHLY and CDR2 is FYNNEI. Trimming shortened V by 5 bases and J by 5 bases, and 12 bases separated the two germline ends. The CDR3 sequence is 13 residues long. The CDR3 here is CASSPGLTYGYTF. CDR3 nucleotides: TGTGCCAGCAGTCCCGGACTGACTTATGGCTACACCTTC.

V usage is TRBV4-1 and J usage is TRBJ1-3; 9 bases line up with TRBD1. This CDR3 spans 15 amino acids. The V gene end was trimmed by 4 bases and the J gene end by 4 bases; junction bases not matched to a gene: 5. Looked up from germline, CDR1 is MGHRA and CDR2 is YSYEKL. The CDR3 sequence: CASSRDRALGNTIYF. The CDR3 DNA follows: TGCGCCAGCAGCCGGGACAGGGCCTTGGGAAACACCATATATTTT.

The chain recombines TRBV29-1 with TRBJ1-2, with D possibly being TRBD1 (6 bases). Germline values: CDR1 SQVTM, CDR2 ANQGSEA. The V end lost 4 bases, the J end lost 7 bases, and 13 bases lay between the germline ends. The CDR3 length is 12 residues. CDR3 bases: TGCAGCGTTGGGGGGCAGGGAGGTGGCTACACCTTC. It yields the protein CSVGGQGGGYTF.

The rearrangement links TRBV7-9 to TRBJ1-4; 8 bases line up with TRBD1. With 4 bases clipped from V and 8 bases from J, the junction kept 6 bases outside the gene matches. Germline V gene sequence: CDR1 SEHNR, CDR2 FQNEAQ (reference sequence). The CDR3 sequence is 14 residues long. CDR3 nucleotide sequence: TGTGCCAGCAGCTCCCGACAGGGGTCCGAAAAACTGTTTTTT. It is translated as CASSSRQGSEKLFF.

V and J are TRBV11-3 and TRBJ2-3; 8 bases agree with TRBD2. CDR3 length: 16 residues. Germline V gene sequence: CDR1 SGHNT, CDR2 YENEEA. The trim removed 4 bases at V and 2 bases at J, leaving 8 bases unmatched. The CDR3 spells CASSYSASGSTDTQYF. In DNA form, the CDR3 reads TGTGCCAGCAGCTATTCGGCTAGCGGGTCCACAGATACGCAGTATTTT.

This sequence joins TRBV19 and TRBJ1-6; D is perhaps TRBD1 (5 bases). CDR1 is LNHDA, CDR2 SQIVND, per germline (reference sequence). Trimming removed 3 bases from V and 9 bases from J, with 15 bases in between. This CDR3 has 15 amino acids. CDR3 amino acids: CASSIMRGSGSPLHF. Here the CDR3 DNA reads TGTGCCAGTAGTATTATGAGGGGATCGGGTTCACCCCTCCACTTT. Full variable domain (rest looked up from reference TRBV19 and TRBJ1-6): DGGITQSPKYLFRKEGQNVTLSCEQNLNHDAMYWYRQDPGQGLRLIYYSQIVNDFQKGDIAEGYSVSREKKESFPLTVTSAQKNPTAFYLCASSIMRGSGSPLHFGNGTRLTVT.

This chain uses TRBV27 with TRBJ2-3; no reliable D call. Germline values: CDR1 MNHEY, CDR2 SMNVEV (reference sequence). The germline V and J ends were trimmed by 3 bases and 2 bases, with 6 bases remaining between them. The CDR3 extends over 13 amino acids. The CDR3 protein is CASSFSITDTQYF. The CDR3 nucleotides are TGTGCCAGCAGTTTCTCGATCACAGATACGCAGTATTTT.

V and J are TRBV7-2 and TRBJ2-7, with TRBD1 matching over 12 bases. CDR3 length: 15 amino acids. The germline V gene has CDR1 SGHTA and CDR2 FQGNSA. V gave up 5 bases and J gave up 2 bases; unmatched junction bases: 4. The CDR3 bases are TGTGCCAGCAGCCACCGGGACAGGGGGCCCTACGAGCAGTACTTC. Amino acids: CASSHRDRGPYEQYF.